This is a list of T cell receptor beta chains from one sample in a study of neurological immune-mediated disorders. TCRdb processed the 5' RACE reads anew with MiXCR; each CDR3 protein has one entry. The sample includes about 52,000 distinct CDR3 sequences, more than 3.5% of them seen just once. Sequenced input: PBMCs. The receptor set was obtained from a man between 60 and 75 years old with multiple sclerosis. The CDR3 runs from the conserved cysteine through the conserved F or W. D genes are given only for firm matches. Not all rows give a size; the values are once, few, many and, for expanded clones, a class.

clone size	V gene	D gene	J gene	CDR3 DNA	CDR3 protein
.	TRBV19	.	TRBJ1-5	TGTGCCAGTAGTAACTCCCTCGTGACCGATAGCAATCAGCCCCAGCATTTT	CASSNSLVTDSNQPQHF
many	TRBV3-1	.	TRBJ1-3	TGTGCCAGCAGCCCCGTCTCTGGAAACACCATATATTTT	CASSPVSGNTIYF
many	TRBV11-2	.	TRBJ2-7	TGTGCCAGCACCTTCCCCATGTTGAAGACCGAGCAGTACTTC	CASTFPMLKTEQYF
many	TRBV5-1	.	TRBJ1-6	TGCGCCAGCAGCTTGGATTACGGGACACCCCTCCACTTT	CASSLDYGTPLHF
few	TRBV6-1	TRBD2	TRBJ2-1	TGTGCCAGCACCAGCGGGGGGGAGAGCTCCTACAATGAGCAGTTCTTC	CASTSGGESSYNEQFF
many	TRBV20-1	TRBD2	TRBJ2-7	TGCAGTGCTATTAGCGGGAGGCAACGCGAGCAGTACTTC	CSAISGRQREQYF
many	TRBV29-1	.	TRBJ2-3	TGCAGCGTCCTCCCGGCAGGCACAGATACGCAGTATTTT	CSVLPAGTDTQYF
many	TRBV27	.	TRBJ1-1	TGTGCCAGCAGTTTCCGAGACAGGACGTACTTGAAGCTTTTCTTT	CASSFRDRTYLKLFF
many	TRBV7-6	TRBD1	TRBJ1-5	TGTGCCAGCAGCTCGGGACAGTTAAATCAGCCCCAGCATTTT	CASSSGQLNQPQHF
many	TRBV5-1	.	TRBJ2-3	TGCGCCAGCAGGACGGCCCCGGACACTAGCACAGATACGCAGTATTTT	CASRTAPDTSTDTQYF
.	TRBV9	.	TRBJ2-2	TGTGCCAGCAGCCTAATCACCGGGGAGCTGTTTTTT	CASSLITGELFF
many	TRBV4-1	TRBD1	TRBJ2-1	TGCGCCAGCAGCCAAGCCGGGACAGGGGGCAGGGGGGTCCACAATGAGCAGTTCTTC	CASSQAGTGGRGVHNEQFF
many	TRBV27	.	TRBJ2-1	TGTGCCAGCAGTTTTAGTAGTACCAATGAGCAGTTCTTC	CASSFSSTNEQFF